This TCR beta chain was captured by sequencing in a study of cytomegalovirus exposure and HLA in healthy donors. Findings of the study overall: A later analysis found most CMV-associated TCR beta chains apparently HLA-restricted. It is likely that the observed cluster of highly shared sequence variants was a sequencing artifact.

V trimming: 0 bases; J trimming: 4 bases; junction bases outside the gene matches: 9. Germline V gives CDR1 SGDLS, CDR2 YYNGEE. The CDR3 is 16 residues long. 60 Vbeta and 13 Jbeta primers were used in PCR. Authors' data handling: Unique TCR beta chains totaled some 81 million in a later count, with approximately 10 million of them shared. Method: immunoSEQ multiplex PCR; TCRdb's copy keeps in-frame clones and lacks some. V and J calls and clone size are given by that table; D and trimming were obtained from the DNA. The sample has 200,000 or so clones; about 89% are singletons. To note about this clone: Its antigen is unidentified.

Material for sequencing was PBMCs. J is TRBJ2-5 and V is TRBV9; 7 nucleotides agree with TRBD2. The TCR sequence derives from a man aged 30 to 45 in good health and CMV-seronegative. The CDR3, as DNA: TGTGCCAGCAGCGTAGGGGGATCGGGAGGACGAGAGACCCAGTACTTC. Its translation is CASSVGGSGGRETQYF. The variable domain in full, completed from reference TRBV9 and TRBJ2-5, reads DSGVTQTPKHLITATGQRVTLRCSPRSGDLSVYWYQQSLDQGLQFLIQYYNGEERAKGNILERFSAQQFPDLHSELNLSSLELGDSALYFCASSVGGSGGRETQYFGPGTRLLVL.